This T cell receptor beta chain was profiled in a study of shared clonotypes between healthy human individuals. In germline, CDR1 is MNHEY, CDR2 SMNVEV (reference sequence). Deletions cut 0 bases from V and 6 bases from J, with 12 bases between. The CDR3 is 15 amino acids. Partitioning of CD4+ cells yielded a CD45RA+ naive subset and a CD45RA-negative memory subset. A remark on this clone: Its antigen is as yet unknown.

Study-wide results and limits: Larger estimated richness was generally seen in naive subsets than in memory subsets.

Each cell subset's genomic DNA was divided evenly among several immunoSEQ plates. Profiled with immunoSEQ multiplex PCR; TCRdb holds only in-frame clones, not every one. The top ten hold about 0.41% of the sample, which has fewer than 3 million clones, around 90% seen once. The chain uses TRBV27 and TRBJ1-5; D is unclear. The sequence was obtained from a man younger than 35 in good health. Some clones in this sample may be carry-over from other donors' samples. Sample: naive CD4+ T cells from PBMCs. The subset denotes: CD45RA+ positively selected. CDR3 sequence reads: CASSLSPRSSQPQHF. Here the CDR3 DNA reads TGTGCCAGCAGTTTATCCCCAAGATCGAGTCAGCCCCAGCATTTT.